The entry below describes one T cell receptor (beta chain). Its antigen remains unidentified. The CDR3 has 11 residues. Germline-derived CDR1 and CDR2 are DFQATT and SNEGSKA (reference sequence). Between the trimmed V and J ends, which lost 5 bases and 10 bases, there was a span of 12 bases. Specimens retained 1-10 million cryopreserved PBMC preceding DNA extraction. This specimen comes from a study of long-term antiretroviral therapy in people with HIV. Regarding the study as a whole: Clones with expansion before ART led the repertoire at all time points. With ART, diversity went up but was still lower than in transplant donor controls. HIV repertoires covered narrower CDR3 length ranges than controls did.

Investigators performed immunoSEQ version v3.0 at survey level. Assay: immunoSEQ multiplex PCR; the TCRdb copy retains only in-frame clones and omits some. The sample holds some 17,000 clones, around nine tenths seen once. V usage is TRBV20-1 and J usage is TRBJ2-1, with D maybe TRBD2 (6 bases). Here the sequenced sample was unsorted PBMCs, taken 6.9 years after starting antiretroviral therapy. This TCR derives from a middle-aged man with HIV. For the CDR3, the DNA is TGCAGTGCTGAGGGTAGCGGAGAGCAGTTCTTC. This codes for CSAEGSGEQFF.